The 6 T cell receptor beta chains reported below all come from one sample, sequenced in a study of blood T cell repertoires in COVID-19. Here immunoSEQ multiplex PCR was the method, and the copy in TCRdb shows in-frame clones only, minus some. This table has roughly 310,000 clones, roughly 90% appearing once. The sample consisted of PBMCs or T cells enriched from blood (not recorded which). The receptors were sampled from a man aged 60 to 75 who had recovered from COVID-19.

The V gene is TRBV7-8, the J gene TRBJ2-1; a weak D match, TRBD2 (6 bases). The CDR3 runs to 16 residues. The V end was cut by 1 base, the J end by 3 bases, with 13 bases between. The germline CDR1 and CDR2 sequences are SGHVS and FQNEAQ. The DNA for the CDR3 is TGTGCCAGCAGCTTAGTCGGTACGGGAGTCTACAATGAGCAGTTCTTC. Translating it yields CASSLVGTGVYNEQFF.

The chain carries TRBV6-5 and TRBJ1-2; TRBD1 matches 9 bases. The CDR3 consists of 14 residues. Trimming cost V 0 bases and J 6 bases; bases outside gene matches: 2. CDR1 and CDR2 from the germline V gene are MNHEY and SVGAGI. CDR3: CASSYSGQGNGYTF. The CDR3 nucleotides are TGTGCCAGCAGTTACTCGGGACAGGGAAATGGCTACACCTTC.

The genes are TRBV29-1 and TRBJ2-1; D is possibly TRBD2 (6 bases). CDR1 SQVTM and CDR2 ANQGSEA come from the germline V gene. The CDR3 is made up of 15 amino acids. Trimming shortened V by 6 bases and J by 8 bases, and 23 bases separated the two germline ends. This chain's CDR3 is CSVFDAGQFRDEQFF. The DNA for the CDR3 is TGCAGCGTGTTTGACGCGGGGCAGTTTAGAGATGAGCAGTTCTTC.

The chain couples TRBV7-9 to TRBJ1-2, with D maybe TRBD1 (5 bases). The germline V and J ends were trimmed by 0 bases and 4 bases, with 12 bases remaining between them. The germline CDR1 and CDR2 sequences are SEHNR and FQNEAQ (reference sequence). The CDR3 sequence is 15 residues long. This CDR3 is CASSLAPTDVYGYTF. CDR3 nucleotide sequence: TGTGCCAGCAGCTTAGCCCCGACAGACGTCTATGGCTACACCTTC.

The chain links TRBV11-3 to TRBJ2-1; TRBD2 matches 12 bases. The V gene end was trimmed by 3 bases and the J gene end by 1 base; junction bases not matched to a gene: 7. Germline V gene lookup returns CDR1 SGHNT and CDR2 YENEEA. The CDR3 covers 18 residues. The CDR3 DNA reads TGTGCCAGCAGCTTTGGACTAGCGGGAATCGGTTCCTACAATGAGCAGTTCTTC. It codes for CASSFGLAGIGSYNEQFF.

This chain connects TRBV5-1 to TRBJ2-1; 7 bases map to TRBD2. CDR1 and CDR2 (germline): SGHRS, YFSETQ. The CDR3 spans 16 residues. V was pared by 0 bases and J by 9 bases, with 12 bases of the junction left unmatched. The CDR3 DNA follows: TGCGCCAGCAGCTTGGGGGGCGGGAGTTTCCGGCTTGAGCAGTTCTTC. This translates into CASSLGGGSFRLEQFF.